What follows is one T cell receptor beta chain and its context. Its antigen is as yet unknown. This entry is derived from a study of cytomegalovirus exposure and HLA in healthy donors. Study results and limitations: Later on, an analysis tied 18,000 or so TCR beta sequences to HLA alleles at 0.05 false discovery rate. In a later analysis, TCR association rates varied by HLA locus: DRB1 most, HLA-C fewest. Cytomegalovirus-associated TCR beta chains were listed, numbering some 150.

The PCR contained 60 Vbeta and 13 Jbeta primers. The method was immunoSEQ multiplex PCR; TCRdb's version includes in-frame clones alone and lacks a portion of them. The sample lists more than 25,000 clones; roughly 70% were seen once. Sequencing used PBMCs. The sequence was collected from a woman aged 50 to 60 in good health and CMV-seronegative.

DNA of the CDR3: TGTGCCATCAGTGAGTCGAGGGCTAGCGGGGACAACAATGAGCAGTTCTTC. Amino acid sequence: CAISESRASGDNNEQFF. V gene TRBV10-3 combines with J gene TRBJ2-1; TRBD2 agrees at 9 bases. Trimming cost V 0 bases and J 5 bases; bases outside gene matches: 8. CDR1 and CDR2 from the germline V gene are ENHRY and SYGVKD. This CDR3 region has 17 residues.